Shown below are 23 T cell receptor beta chains from a single sample sequenced in a study of blood T cell repertoires in COVID-19. TCRdb's copy holds only in-frame clones and misses some; the assay was immunoSEQ multiplex PCR. Among some 70,000 clones, about 85% were seen once, and the ten largest hold 2.5% to 3%. The material sequenced was peripheral blood. Receptors were obtained from an older man with acute or convalescent COVID-19.

This sequence joins TRBV27 and TRBJ2-1; 10 nucleotides line up with TRBD2. CDR3 length: 16 residues. J gave up 2 bases and V 2 bases, and 3 bases lay outside the gene matches. Germline V lookup: CDR1 MNHEY, CDR2 SMNVEV (reference sequence). The CDR3 DNA reads TGTGCCAGCAGTTTAGGACTAGCGGCAGCCTACAATGAGCAGTTCTTC. It is translated as CASSLGLAAAYNEQFF.

This clone came up a few times. The chain carries TRBV2 and TRBJ1-6; D is perhaps TRBD1 (5 bases). Trimming removed 7 bases from V and 9 bases from J, with 19 bases in between. This CDR3 has 15 amino acids. The germline V gene encodes CDR1 SNHLY and CDR2 FYNNEI. CDR3 DNA sequence: TGTGCCAGCATTACGAACGGGGGAAAAGGTTCACCCCTCCACTTT. Its protein is CASITNGGKGSPLHF.

The chain joins TRBV9 to TRBJ2-7, with a possible D match to TRBD1 (6 bases). This CDR3 spans 14 amino acids. The V end lost 0 bases, the J end lost 7 bases, and 14 bases lay between the germline ends. Per germline, CDR1 SGDLS and CDR2 YYNGEE. CDR3 nucleotide sequence: TGTGCCAGCAGCGTAGACCAGGGGCCGGGGGAGCAGTACTTC. This gives the protein CASSVDQGPGEQYF.

V usage is TRBV19 and J usage is TRBJ1-2, with 8 nucleotides matching TRBD1. From germline, CDR1 is LNHDA and CDR2 SQIVND (reference sequence). The J segment lost 4 bases and the V segment lost 3 bases, leaving 10 bases of the junction unmatched. The CDR3 covers 16 residues. Here the CDR3 DNA reads TGTGCCAGTAGTATTCTTGCAGGGGGCGCGGGCTATGGCTACACCTTC. Amino acid sequence: CASSILAGGAGYGYTF.

The rearrangement links TRBV7-2 to TRBJ1-4; 8 nucleotides agree with TRBD1. CDR1 and CDR2 from the germline V gene are SGHTA and FQGNSA. This CDR3 has 15 amino acids. V dropped 5 bases and J dropped 8; count of bases not matched to a gene: 10. The CDR3, as DNA: TGTGCCAGCAGCCCCCCGGGACAGGAGGGGGAAAAACTGTTTTTT. It encodes CASSPPGQEGEKLFF.

The chain uses TRBV9 and TRBJ1-2, with 8 bases matching TRBD1. V lost 4 bases, J lost 3 bases, and 2 bases stayed unmatched. Germline CDR1 SGDLS, CDR2 YYNGEE. CDR3 size: 13 residues. The CDR3 region has the DNA TGTGCCAGCAGCTTGACAGGGGACTATGGCTACACCTTC. This translates into CASSLTGDYGYTF.

The chain recombines TRBV2 with TRBJ2-2, with 9 bases identical to TRBD1. CDR3 length: 15 residues. J gave up 4 bases and V 6 bases, and 6 bases lay outside the gene matches. In germline, CDR1 is SNHLY, CDR2 FYNNEI. The CDR3 loop is CASRLPGQGTGELFF. The CDR3 nucleotides are TGTGCCAGCAGGCTACCGGGACAGGGCACCGGGGAGCTGTTTTTT.

V gene TRBV5-1 combines with J gene TRBJ2-3; 7 nucleotides align to TRBD1. From germline, CDR1 is SGHRS and CDR2 YFSETQ. CDR3 size: 16 residues. J lost 2 bases, V lost 3 bases, and 9 bases had no gene match. Written as DNA, the CDR3 is TGCGCCAGCAGCTCAATGAGGGGGCGAGCCACAGATACGCAGTATTTT. This sequence encodes CASSSMRGRATDTQYF. The whole variable domain, filled in from reference TRBV5-1 and TRBJ2-3, reads KAGVTQTPRYLIKTRGQQVTLSCSPISGHRSVSWYQQTPGQGLQFLFEYFSETQRNKGNFPGRFSGRQFSNSRSEMNVSTLELGDSALYLCASSSMRGRATDTQYFGPGTRLTVL.

This clone was picked up a small number of times. The chain joins TRBV25-1 to TRBJ1-2; no firm D call. The CDR3 is 15 amino acids. CDR1 and CDR2 (germline): MGHDK, SYGVNS. V was pared by 0 bases and J by 8 bases, with 16 bases between. The CDR3 region has the DNA TGTGCCAGCAGTGAATATAATCCGGGTATTGGAGGCTACACCTTC. It yields the protein CASSEYNPGIGGYTF.

Only one count was recorded for this clone. The chain joins TRBV11-3 to TRBJ2-1, with D possibly matching TRBD2 (5 bases). The CDR3 is made up of 14 amino acids. Germline assignment: CDR1 SGHNT and CDR2 YENEEA. Trimming left V 3 bases short and J 5 bases short, with 11 bases between. The CDR3 reads CASSLSQEDNEQFF. In nucleotides, the CDR3 is TGTGCCAGCAGCTTGAGCCAGGAGGACAATGAGCAGTTCTTC.

This chain links TRBV6-2 or TRBV6-3 with TRBJ2-1, with 10 bases lining up with TRBD2. Germline CDR1 reads MNHEY; CDR2 reads SVGEGT. This CDR3 has 15 amino acids. With 5 bases clipped from V and 4 bases from J, the junction kept 5 bases outside the gene matches. The CDR3 region has the DNA TGTGCCAGCAGTCAAGGACTAGCGGAGTACAATGAGCAGTTCTTC. Amino acid sequence: CASSQGLAEYNEQFF.

The genes are TRBV30 and TRBJ2-1, with a possible D match to TRBD2 (6 bases). The CDR3 is 14 residues long. Per the germline V gene, CDR1 is GTSNPN and CDR2 is SVGIG (reference sequence). Trimming removed 3 bases at V and 5 bases at J, with 14 bases between. CDR3 nucleotides: TGTGCCTGGAGCTTGGGCGGGGCTCACAATGAGCAGTTCTTC. This sequence encodes CAWSLGGAHNEQFF.

The chain is built from TRBV19 and TRBJ2-7; no clear D gene. This CDR3 is built from 12 residues. V dropped 3 bases and J dropped 6 bases, with 9 bases sitting between them. Germline assignment: CDR1 LNHDA and CDR2 SQIVND (reference sequence). CDR3: CASSIGYSEQYF. The CDR3 coding sequence is TGTGCCAGTAGTATCGGCTACAGCGAGCAGTACTTC.

The table lists this clone with a count of one. The chain combines TRBV12-5 with TRBJ1-4; the D gene is possibly TRBD1 (6 bases). The germline V gene encodes CDR1 LGHNT and CDR2 FRNRAP. V was trimmed by 5 bases and J by 8 bases, leaving 15 bases between them. The CDR3 length is 14 residues. The CDR3, as DNA: TGTGCTAGTGGTCTGCAGGGGTTAGGGGAAAAACTGTTTTTT. Translated: CASGLQGLGEKLFF.

In its sample, this clone was seen a few times. The chain recombines TRBV7-6 with TRBJ1-1; possibly TRBD1 for D (5 bases). Trimming removed 2 bases from V and 4 bases from J, with 17 bases in between. This CDR3 comprises 16 residues. The germline V gene has CDR1 SGHVS and CDR2 FNYEAQ. Here the CDR3 reads CASSLRYDGGSTEAFF. CDR3 in DNA: TGTGCCAGCAGCTTAAGATACGACGGGGGTAGCACTGAAGCTTTCTTT.

With respect to this clone: Other DNA sequences in the sample encode the same CDR3. The chain joins TRBV7-9 to TRBJ1-2; weak D call: TRBD1 (5 bases). The CDR3 is 15 amino acids. The germline gives CDR1 SEHNR, CDR2 FQNEAQ (reference sequence). Trimming shortened V by 5 bases and J by 0 bases, and 13 bases separated the two germline ends. CDR3 amino acids: CASSDGGVANYGYTF. The CDR3 DNA reads as TGTGCCAGCAGCGACGGGGGGGTAGCTAACTATGGCTACACCTTC.

The chain employs TRBV12-5 and TRBJ1-1, with D unclear. CDR3 length: 14 amino acids. The germline V gene has CDR1 LGHNT and CDR2 FRNRAP. Trimming stripped 4 bases from V and 1 base from J, with 10 bases between. The CDR3 here is CASGSPTQNTEAFF. The CDR3 coding sequence is TGTGCTAGTGGTTCCCCCACACAGAACACTGAAGCTTTCTTT. The full variable domain, with the rest looked up from reference TRBV12-5 and TRBJ1-1, is DARVTQTPRHKVTEMGQEVTMRCQPILGHNTVFWYRQTMMQGLELLAYFRNRAPLDDSGMPKDRFSAEMPDATLATLKIQPSEPRDSAVYFCASGSPTQNTEAFFGQGTRLTVV.

This chain joins TRBV11-3 and TRBJ1-1; D remains ambiguous. V was clipped by 10 bases and J by 3 bases, with 15 bases between them. The CDR3 is 13 amino acids. Per germline, CDR1 SGHNT and CDR2 YENEEA. The CDR3 region has the DNA TGTGCCACCTCTCCTTCATTAGACACTGAAGCTTTCTTT. The encoded protein is CATSPSLDTEAFF.

V and J are TRBV5-1 and TRBJ2-7; maybe TRBD2 (5 bases). Germline V lookup: CDR1 SGHRS, CDR2 YFSETQ. The V gene lost 0 bases and the J gene lost 3 bases, with 10 bases spanning the gap. This CDR3 is built from 14 residues. CDR3 in amino acids: CASSLGAGLYEQYF. As DNA, the CDR3 is TGCGCCAGCAGCTTGGGGGCGGGTCTCTACGAGCAGTACTTC.

This clone showed up just once. In nucleotides, the CDR3 is TGTGCCAGCAGCTTAGATGCGGGAGCGAGTGGAGATACGCAGTATTTT. It codes for CASSLDAGASGDTQYF. This chain connects TRBV11-2 to TRBJ2-3, with 7 bases fitting TRBD2. The V segment lost 0 bases and the J segment 5 bases; nucleotides outside the gene matches: 8. This CDR3 spans 16 amino acids. The germline CDR1 and CDR2 sequences are SGHAT and FQNNGV. Full variable domain (remainder filled in from reference TRBV11-2 and TRBJ2-3): EAGVAQSPRYKIIEKRQSVAFWCNPISGHATLYWYQQILGQGPKLLIQFQNNGVVDDSQLPKDRFSAERLKGVDSTLKIQPAKLEDSAVYLCASSLDAGASGDTQYFGPGTRLTVL.

The gene calls are TRBV9 and TRBJ2-5; TRBD2 aligns across 7 bases. The length of the CDR3 is 14 residues. Germline CDR1 and CDR2: SGDLS and YYNGEE. V trimming: 0 bases; J trimming: 5 bases; junction bases outside the gene matches: 4. CDR3 region: CASSVGAGWETQYF. The CDR3 region has the DNA TGTGCCAGCAGCGTAGGAGCGGGATGGGAGACCCAGTACTTC.

The CDR3 sequence is CASRDRDSPTDTQYF. The CDR3 DNA is TGTGCCAGCAGGGACCGGGACTCACCCACAGATACGCAGTATTTT. The rearrangement uses TRBV3-1 (or the pseudogene TRBV3-2) and TRBJ2-3; D perhaps matches TRBD2 (6 bases). Between the trimmed V and J ends, which lost 6 bases and 2 bases, there was a span of 15 bases. From germline, CDR1 is LGHDT and CDR2 YNNKEL (reference sequence). The CDR3 loop spans 15 amino acids.

V is TRBV10-3 and J is TRBJ2-5, with 7 nucleotides matching TRBD2. The assigned J gene may be wrong: the sequence end matches TRBJ2-7 better. The CDR3 covers 16 residues. CDR1 is ENHRY, CDR2 SYGVKD, per germline. CDR3 nucleotides: TGTGCCATCAGTGATGCCGGACTAGGGATGTTCTACGAGCAGTACTTC. It is translated as CAISDAGLGMFYEQYF.